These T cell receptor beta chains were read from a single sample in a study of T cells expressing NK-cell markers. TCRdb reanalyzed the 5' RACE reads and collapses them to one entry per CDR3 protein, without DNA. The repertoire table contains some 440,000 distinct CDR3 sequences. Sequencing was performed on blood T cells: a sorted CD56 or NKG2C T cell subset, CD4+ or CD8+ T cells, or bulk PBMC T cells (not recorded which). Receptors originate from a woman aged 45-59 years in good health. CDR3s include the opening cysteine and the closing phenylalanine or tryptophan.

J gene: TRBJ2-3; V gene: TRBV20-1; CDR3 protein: CSARGRGLTSGSTDTQYF
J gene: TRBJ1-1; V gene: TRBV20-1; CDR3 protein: CSASQGSLNTEAFF
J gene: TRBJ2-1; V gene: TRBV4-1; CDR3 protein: CASSLDRDRRGNEQFF
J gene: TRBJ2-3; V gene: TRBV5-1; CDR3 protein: CASSPLAGGITDTQYF
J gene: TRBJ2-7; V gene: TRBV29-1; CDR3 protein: CSVGVVAGPFYEQYF
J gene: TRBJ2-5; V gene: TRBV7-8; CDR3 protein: CASSLASGVGLGETQYF
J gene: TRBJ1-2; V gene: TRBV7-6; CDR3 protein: CASSSFGTDGYTF
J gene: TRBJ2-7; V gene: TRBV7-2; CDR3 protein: CASSLGPANEQYF
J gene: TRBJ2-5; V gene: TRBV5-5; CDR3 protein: CASSFWRQGRNAETQYF
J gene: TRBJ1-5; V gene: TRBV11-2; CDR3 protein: CASSLGVGGDQPQHF
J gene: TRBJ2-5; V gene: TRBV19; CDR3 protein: CASSIDLAETQYF
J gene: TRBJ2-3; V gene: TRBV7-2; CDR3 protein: CASSFELTDTQYF
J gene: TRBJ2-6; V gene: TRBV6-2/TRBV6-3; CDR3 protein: CASNGDRPPSGANVLTF
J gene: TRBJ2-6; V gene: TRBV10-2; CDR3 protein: CASTGTGGAMTGANVLTF
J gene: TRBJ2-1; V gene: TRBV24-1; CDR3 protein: CATSDPPDPLRGEQFF
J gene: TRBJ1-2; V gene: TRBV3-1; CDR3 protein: CASSQLSSGGFYGYTF
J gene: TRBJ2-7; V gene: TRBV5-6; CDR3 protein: CASSLRVRQTHEQYF
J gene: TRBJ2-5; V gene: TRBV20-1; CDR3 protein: CSATETSGSIETQYF
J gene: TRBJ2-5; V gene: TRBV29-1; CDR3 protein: CSVGSGVETQYF
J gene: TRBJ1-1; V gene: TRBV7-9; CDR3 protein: CASRSDRGNTEAFF
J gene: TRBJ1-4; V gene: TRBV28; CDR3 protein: CASTTQTGGLEKLFF
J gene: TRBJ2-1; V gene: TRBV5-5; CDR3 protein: CASRFAGGSREQFF
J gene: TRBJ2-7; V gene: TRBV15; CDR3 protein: CATSRAGTAYEQYF
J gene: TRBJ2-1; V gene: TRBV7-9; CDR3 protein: CASSPPGQGSAYNEQFF
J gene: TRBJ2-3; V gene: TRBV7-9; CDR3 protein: CASNDRGRTDTQYF
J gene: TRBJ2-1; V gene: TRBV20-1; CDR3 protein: CSARKTSGEQFF
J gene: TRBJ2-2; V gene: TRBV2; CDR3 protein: CASSFPPPSGTGELFF
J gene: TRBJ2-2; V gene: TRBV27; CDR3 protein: CASRIRTSGMNTGELFF
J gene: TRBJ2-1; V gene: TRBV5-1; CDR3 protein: CASSLDPAVRGSEQFF
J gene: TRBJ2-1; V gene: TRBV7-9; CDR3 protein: CASNQLAGADEQFF
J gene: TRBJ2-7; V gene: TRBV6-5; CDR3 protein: CATKAGGRYEQYF
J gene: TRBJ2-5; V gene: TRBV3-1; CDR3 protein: CASSQASGAETQYF
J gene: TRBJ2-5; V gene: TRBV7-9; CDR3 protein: CASSLEQGQETQYF
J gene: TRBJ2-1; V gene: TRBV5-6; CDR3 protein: CASSLAGRSNEQFF
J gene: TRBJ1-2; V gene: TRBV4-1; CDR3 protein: CASSQGGTPGQRYYGYTF
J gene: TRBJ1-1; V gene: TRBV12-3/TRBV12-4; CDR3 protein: CASIRGWNLGTEAFF
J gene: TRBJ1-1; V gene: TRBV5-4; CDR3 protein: CASSLPQGGGAEAFF
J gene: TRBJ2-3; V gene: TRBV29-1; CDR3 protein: CSVELGVADTQYF
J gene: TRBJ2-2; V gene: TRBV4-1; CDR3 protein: CASSHITGELFF
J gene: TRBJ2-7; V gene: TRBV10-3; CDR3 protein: CAISKTEGFYEQYF
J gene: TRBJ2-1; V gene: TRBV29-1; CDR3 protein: CSFIRLAGVHEQFF
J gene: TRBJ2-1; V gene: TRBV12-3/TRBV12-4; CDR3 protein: CASSLVSGRHNEQFF
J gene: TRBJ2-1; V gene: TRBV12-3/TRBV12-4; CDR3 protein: CASSLASGGTKGNEQFF
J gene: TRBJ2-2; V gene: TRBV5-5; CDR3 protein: CASRPAVPGELFF
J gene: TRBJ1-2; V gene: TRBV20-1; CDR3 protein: CSAPWRSYGYTF
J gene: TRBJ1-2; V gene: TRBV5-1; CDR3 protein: CASSPGQNIYGYTF
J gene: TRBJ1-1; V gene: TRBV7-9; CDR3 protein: CASSRSQGEAFF
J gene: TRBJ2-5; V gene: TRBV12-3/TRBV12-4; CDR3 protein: CASSVGLASQTQYF
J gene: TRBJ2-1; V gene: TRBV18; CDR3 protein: CASSPPTRAGSNNEQFF
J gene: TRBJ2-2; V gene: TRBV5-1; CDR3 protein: CASSLWTSGRLTLDGELFF
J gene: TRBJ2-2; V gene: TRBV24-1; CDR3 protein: CATSDSPGLAGVRTGELFF
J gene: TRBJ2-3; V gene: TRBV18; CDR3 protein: CASSPLPTGRGDTQYF
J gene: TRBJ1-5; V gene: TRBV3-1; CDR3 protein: CASSQEPLGNQPQHF
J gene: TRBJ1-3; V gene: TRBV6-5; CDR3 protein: CASSGSGRNTIYF
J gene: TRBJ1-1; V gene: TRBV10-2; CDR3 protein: CASRGTVIQGMVAFF
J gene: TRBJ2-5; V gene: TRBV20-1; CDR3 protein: CSARDLREGRETQYF
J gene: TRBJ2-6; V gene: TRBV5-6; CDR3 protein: CASSLGGGPDSGANVLTF
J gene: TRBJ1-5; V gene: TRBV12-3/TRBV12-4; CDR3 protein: CASSVIGDPNQPQHF
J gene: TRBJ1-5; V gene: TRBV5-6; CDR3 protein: CASSLASRGGNQPQHF
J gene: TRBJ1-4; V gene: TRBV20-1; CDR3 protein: CSARDGQGGEKLFF